Sequencing of this T cell receptor (beta chain) was carried out in a study of blood T cells in healthy people across ages. Study-level results: Strong correlation was found linking TCR beta diversity to naive T cell percentage. The recorded TCR beta diversity per million T cells decreased in a roughly linear manner with age.

A word on this clonotype: The antigen is undetermined. Germline and junction disagree at one end, which may indicate a read error.

Germline V gene lookup returns CDR1 SNHLY and CDR2 FYNNEI. The CDR3 has 13 amino acids. Russia was home to the donors, healthy Caucasian individuals aged roughly 6 to 90. Then a second PCR, running roughly 7 to 11 cycles, was carried out with a sample-barcoded 5' primer and a J-beta primer mix. TCRdb re-called the 5' RACE reads with MiXCR, one entry per CDR3 protein. The table lists about 1,500,000 distinct CDR3 sequences, 35% to 45% of them singletons. Sequenced material: blood. The TCR originated in a woman under 30 in good health. The gene calls are TRBV2 and TRBJ1-4, with D possibly being TRBD1 (5 bases). As DNA, the CDR3 is TGTGCCAGCAGAGGGGAAGGAGGTGAAGAACTGTTTTTT. Its protein is CASRGEGGEELFF.